These 9 T cell receptor beta chains originate from one sample sequenced in a study of human T cells and chemical hapten exposure. TCRdb reprocessed the RACE reads with MiXCR, giving one entry per CDR3 protein. This table has 370,000 or so distinct CDR3 sequences, approximately 5% appearing once. Sample time point: patch test 1, 2 weeks after DPC sensitization. Treatment denoted: therapeutic diphenylcyclopropenone sensitization with weekly scalp DPC. Here the sequenced sample was whole blood, taken in connection with sensitization to the hapten diphenylcyclopropenone (DPC). The receptor set was obtained from a woman in her forties or fifties with alopecia areata. Some clones in this sample may be carry-over from other donors' samples.

This chain links TRBV5-4 with TRBJ1-1; 9 nucleotides line up with TRBD1. Germline CDR1 and CDR2: SGHNT and YYREEE (reference sequence). J lost 2 bases, V lost 5 bases, and 4 bases had no gene match. This CDR3 comprises 14 residues. In DNA, the CDR3 is TGTGCCAGCAGACCGGACAGGGGAAACACTGAAGCTTTCTTT. Protein sequence: CASRPDRGNTEAFF. The full variable domain, rest sourced from reference TRBV5-4 and TRBJ1-1, is ETGVTQSPTHLIKTRGQQVTLRCSSQSGHNTVSWYQQALGQGPQFIFQYYREEENGRGNFPPRFSGLQFPNYSSELNVNALELDDSALYLCASRPDRGNTEAFFGQGTRLTVV.

This clonotype showed up many times. V usage is TRBV5-1 and J usage is TRBJ2-3; D may match TRBD1 or TRBD2 (5 bases each). CDR3 length: 14 residues. Germline values: CDR1 SGHRS, CDR2 YFSETQ. The ends were cut back, 0 bases at V and 4 bases at J, with 9 bases in the middle. The CDR3 is CASSLGGTADTQYF. The CDR3 DNA reads as TGCGCCAGCAGCTTGGGAGGGACGGCAGATACGCAGTATTTT.

The chain couples TRBV5-5 to TRBJ2-6; 12 positions agree with TRBD1. The germline gives CDR1 SGHKS, CDR2 YYEKEE (reference sequence). CDR3 length: 20 amino acids. J gave up 0 bases and V 6 bases, and 13 bases lay outside the gene matches. This CDR3 reads CASTVTGTGGLISGANVLTF. CDR3 DNA sequence: TGTGCCAGCACTGTTACCGGGACAGGGGGCTTAATCTCTGGGGCCAACGTCCTGACTTTC.

The chain employs TRBV15 and TRBJ1-5; 8 positions agree with TRBD1. Germline V lookup: CDR1 LNHNV, CDR2 YYDKDF (reference sequence). The V and J ends lost 7 bases and 6 bases, in that order; junction bases with no gene match: 11. This CDR3 spans 15 amino acids. DNA of the CDR3: TGTGCCACCAACCCAGACAGGGGTATGGGTCAGCCCCAGCATTTT. It is translated as CATNPDRGMGQPQHF.

The rearrangement links TRBV7-6 to TRBJ2-7, with D possibly matching TRBD2 (6 bases). CDR1 is SGHVS and CDR2 is FNYEAQ in the germline V gene. V was trimmed by 2 bases and J by 3 bases, leaving 14 bases between them. The CDR3 sequence is 15 residues long. This CDR3 reads CASSLSPGGYYEQYF. As DNA, the CDR3 is TGTGCCAGCAGCTTATCCCCCGGGGGTTACTACGAGCAGTACTTC.

In its sample, this clonotype was seen many times. J is TRBJ2-1 and V is TRBV7-9; no clear D. The CDR3 covers 12 residues. Trimming took 5 bases from V and 9 from J, leaving 11 bases between them. Germline CDR1 SEHNR, CDR2 FQNEAQ (reference sequence). CDR3 in amino acids: CASSERVPEQFF. Here the CDR3 DNA reads TGTGCCAGCAGCGAACGGGTCCCTGAGCAGTTCTTC.

J is TRBJ2-7 and V is TRBV28; 11 bases are a match to TRBD2. CDR3 length: 16 residues. The germline V gene encodes CDR1 MDHEN and CDR2 SYDVKM. V lost 6 bases, J lost 2 bases, and 9 bases stayed unmatched. CDR3 residues: CASRQGLAGDTYEQYF. The CDR3 nucleotides are TGTGCCAGCAGACAAGGACTAGCGGGTGATACCTACGAGCAGTACTTC. Full variable domain (remainder filled in from reference TRBV28 and TRBJ2-7): DVKVTQSSRYLVKRTGEKVFLECVQDMDHENMFWYRQDPGLGLRLIYFSYDVKMKEKGDIPEGYSVSREKKERFSLILESASTNQTSMYLCASRQGLAGDTYEQYFGPGTRLTVT.

This clonotype has at least ten counts. V is TRBV24-1 and J is TRBJ2-7; D gene unclear. V was shortened by 4 bases and J by 3 bases, with 9 bases between the two germline ends. Germline values: CDR1 KGHDR, CDR2 SFDVKD. The CDR3 contains 13 residues. For the CDR3, the DNA is TGTGCCACCAGTGAGCCGACCAGCTACGAGCAGTACTTC. Protein product: CATSEPTSYEQYF.

This clonotype was picked up a small number of times. The chain combines TRBV11-2 with TRBJ2-6; D not certain. V lost 6 bases to trimming and J lost 0 bases, with 15 bases between them. There are 17 residues in the CDR3. CDR1 SGHAT and CDR2 FQNNGV come from the germline V gene. CDR3 amino acids: CASSRRALSSGANVLTF. CDR3 nucleotide sequence: TGTGCCAGCAGTCGCCGGGCCCTGAGCTCTGGGGCCAACGTCCTGACTTTC.